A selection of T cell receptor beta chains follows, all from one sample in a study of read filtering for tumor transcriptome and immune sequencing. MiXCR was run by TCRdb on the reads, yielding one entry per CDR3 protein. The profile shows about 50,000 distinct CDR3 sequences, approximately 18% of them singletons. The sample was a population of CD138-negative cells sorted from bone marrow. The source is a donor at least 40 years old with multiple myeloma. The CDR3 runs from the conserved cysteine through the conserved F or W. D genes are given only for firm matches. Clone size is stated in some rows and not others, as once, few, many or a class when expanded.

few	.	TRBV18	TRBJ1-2	TGTGCCAGCTCAACTATACTTGGACGGTCTAACTATGGCTACACCTTC	CASSTILGRSNYGYTF
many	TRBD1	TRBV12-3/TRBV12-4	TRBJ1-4	TGTGCCAGCAGTCGGGACAGACTAATCGGAAAACTGTTTTTT	CASSRDRLIGKLFF
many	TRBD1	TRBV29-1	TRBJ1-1	TGCAGCGTTGCCGCCGGGACAGGGAACACTGAAGCTTTCTTT	CSVAAGTGNTEAFF
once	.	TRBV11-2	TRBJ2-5	TGTGCCACCAGCACTCTCAGGGGGGAGATCCAAGAGACCCAGTACTTC	CATSTLRGEIQETQYF
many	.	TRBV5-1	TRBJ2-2	TGCGCCAGCAGCTTTGGAGACCACCGCGGGGAGCTGTTTTTT	CASSFGDHRGELFF
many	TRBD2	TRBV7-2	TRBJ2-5	TGTGCCAGCAGCAGGACTGGGAGGGGTCAAGAGACCCAGTACTTC	CASSRTGRGQETQYF
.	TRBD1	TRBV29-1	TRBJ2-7	TGCAGCGTTAGAGGGGGACAGCCCTCTGGGGAGCAGTACTTC	CSVRGGQPSGEQYF
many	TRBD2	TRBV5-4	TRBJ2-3	TGTGCCAGCAGCGAAGCGGGAGTGGCAGATACGCAGTATTTT	CASSEAGVADTQYF
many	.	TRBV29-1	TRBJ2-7	TGCAGCGCTCGCCAACTCGACGAGCAGTACTTC	CSARQLDEQYF
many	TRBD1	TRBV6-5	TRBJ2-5	TGTGCCAGCAGTCTCCGGGACAGGGGGCCAGGGGAGACCCAGTACTTC	CASSLRDRGPGETQYF
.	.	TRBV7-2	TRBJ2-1	TGTGCCAGCAGCCTCGGACCCGGCACCCCCCTCTACAATGAGCAGTCCTTC	CASSLGPGTPLYNEQSF
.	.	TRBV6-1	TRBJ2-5	TGTGCCAGCAGTGAAGACGGAGAGACCCAGTACTTC	CASSEDGETQYF
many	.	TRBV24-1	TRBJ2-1	TGTGCCACCAGTGGAGGGAGCCCCGTCTACAATGAGCAGTTCTTC	CATSGGSPVYNEQFF
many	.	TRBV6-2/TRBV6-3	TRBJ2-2	TGTGCCAGCAGGGGCTCCTGGAACACCGGGGAGCTGTTTTTT	CASRGSWNTGELFF
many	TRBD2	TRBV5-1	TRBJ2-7	TGCGCCAGCAGCTTGGCAGCGGGAGTTTCCGAGCAGTACTTC	CASSLAAGVSEQYF
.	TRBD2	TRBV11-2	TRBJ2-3	TGTGCCAGCAGCTTAGGACTAGCGGAAGTAGCAGATACGCAGTATTTT	CASSLGLAEVADTQYF
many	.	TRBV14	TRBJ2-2	TGTGCCAGCAGCCAAGAACTCGTCACCGGGGAGCTGTTTTTT	CASSQELVTGELFF
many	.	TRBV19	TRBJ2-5	TGTGCCAGTAGTATCAGGGGCTCAAGAGAGACCCAGTACTTC	CASSIRGSRETQYF
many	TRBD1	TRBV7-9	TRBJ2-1	TGTGCCAGCAGCTTGGGGACAGGGGTCCTCAATGAGCAGTTCTTC	CASSLGTGVLNEQFF
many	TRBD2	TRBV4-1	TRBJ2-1	TGCGCCAGCAGCCAAGAGGGTGCGGGAGGCTACAATGAGCAGTTCTTC	CASSQEGAGGYNEQFF
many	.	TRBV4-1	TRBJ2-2	TGCGCCAGCAGCTACGGGGGGGGACAGGGCGGCACCGGGGAGCTGTTTTTT	CASSYGGGQGGTGELFF
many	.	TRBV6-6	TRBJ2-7	TGTGCCAGCAGTAACCGCCGTGGGGAGCAGTACTTC	CASSNRRGEQYF
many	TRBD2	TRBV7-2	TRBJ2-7	TGTGCCAGCAGCCCCTGGGCGTGGGCTAGCGGGAGAGAAACCCACGAGCAGTACTTC	CASSPWAWASGRETHEQYF
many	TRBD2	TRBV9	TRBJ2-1	TGTGCCAGCACCGACCCTAGGGCGGGAGACGGGAATGAGCAGTTCTTC	CASTDPRAGDGNEQFF
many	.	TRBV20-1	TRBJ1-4	TGCAGTGCCCCCCGGGGTTCCGAAAAACTGTTTTTT	CSAPRGSEKLFF